This note documents a single TCR beta chain sequence. The sample belongs to a study of T cells after yellow fever vaccination. Template switching with 5'RACE generated the TCR cDNA and added a universal primer site and UMIs. TCRdb re-called the 5' RACE reads through MiXCR, storing one row per CDR3 protein. The data contain approximately 550,000 distinct CDR3 sequences, approximately 15% of them singletons. Deletions cut 0 bases from V and 2 bases from J, with 9 bases between. The CDR3 runs to 15 residues. Germline V gene lookup returns CDR1 KGHDR and CDR2 SFDVKD. Source: PBMCs, taken on the day of the yellow fever booster vaccination. The chain combines TRBV24-1 with TRBJ2-5; D is ambiguous. The receptor's source is a young man who received the YFV17D yellow fever vaccine. CDR3 coding DNA: TGTGCCACCAGTGATTTGGAAGGGCTACAAGAGACCCAGTACTTC. Translated, it gives CATSDLEGLQETQYF.